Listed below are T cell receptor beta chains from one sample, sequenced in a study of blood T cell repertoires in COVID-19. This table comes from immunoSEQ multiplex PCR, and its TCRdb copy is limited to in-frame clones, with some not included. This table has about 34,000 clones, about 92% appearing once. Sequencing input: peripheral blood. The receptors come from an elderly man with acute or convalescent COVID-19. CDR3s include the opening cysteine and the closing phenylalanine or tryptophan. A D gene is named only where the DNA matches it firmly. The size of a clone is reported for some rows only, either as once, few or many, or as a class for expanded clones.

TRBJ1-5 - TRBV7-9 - CASSGKGPGGNQPQHF TGTGCCAGCAGCGGTAAGGGGCCAGGGGGCAATCAGCCCCAGCATTTT
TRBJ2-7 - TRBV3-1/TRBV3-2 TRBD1 CASSQMDRGHEQYF TGTGCCAGCAGCCAAATGGACAGGGGACACGAGCAGTACTTC
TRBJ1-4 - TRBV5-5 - CASSLGLGGEKLFF TGTGCCAGCAGCCTCGGACTCGGCGGGGAAAAACTGTTTTTT
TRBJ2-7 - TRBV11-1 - CASSPNAGSSYEQYF TGTGCCAGCAGCCCCAATGCGGGGTCCTCCTACGAGCAGTACTTC
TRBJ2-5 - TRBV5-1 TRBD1 CASSPIRQGETQYF TGCGCCAGCAGCCCGATCCGACAGGGAGAGACCCAGTACTTC
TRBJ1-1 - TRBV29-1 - CSVEGPGGNTEAFF TGCAGCGTTGAGGGGCCGGGCGGGAACACTGAAGCTTTCTTT
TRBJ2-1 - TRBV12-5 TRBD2 CASGDGGVYNEQFF TGTGCTAGTGGAGATGGGGGGGTATACAATGAGCAGTTCTTC
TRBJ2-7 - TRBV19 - CASSMRQASSYEQYF TGTGCCAGTAGTATGCGCCAGGCCAGCTCCTACGAGCAGTACTTC
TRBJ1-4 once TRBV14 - CASSPWASMGGNEKLFF TGTGCCAGCAGCCCTTGGGCCAGCATGGGTGGTAATGAAAAACTGTTTTTT
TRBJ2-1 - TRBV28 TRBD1 CASSAGGSYNEQFF TGTGCCAGCAGTGCAGGGGGCTCCTACAATGAGCAGTTCTTC
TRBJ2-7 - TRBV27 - CASSFRPPAGAYEQYF TGTGCCAGCAGTTTCCGACCCCCGGCAGGGGCCTACGAGCAGTACTTC
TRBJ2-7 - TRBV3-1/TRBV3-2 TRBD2 CASSQGTSGAYEQYF TGTGCCAGCAGCCAGGGGACTAGCGGGGCCTACGAGCAGTACTTC
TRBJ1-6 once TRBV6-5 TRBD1 CASSYATGGYSPLHF TGTGCCAGCAGTTACGCGACAGGGGGCTATTCACCCCTCCACTTT
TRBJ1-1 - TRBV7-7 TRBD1 CASSHRQGLVGGNTEAFF TGTGCCAGCAGCCATCGACAGGGGCTAGTTGGTGGGAACACTGAAGCTTTCTTT
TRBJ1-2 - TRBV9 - CASSVEEVSYGYTF TGTGCCAGCAGCGTAGAGGAGGTCAGCTATGGCTACACCTTC
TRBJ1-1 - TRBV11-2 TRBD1 CASSLGQGRATEAFF TGTGCCAGCAGCTTGGGACAGGGGCGGGCCACTGAAGCTTTCTTT
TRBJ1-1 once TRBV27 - CASSGGLMNTEAFF TGTGCCAGCAGTGGAGGGCTTATGAACACTGAAGCTTTCTTT